The source of this T cell receptor (beta chain) is a study of blood T cell repertoires in COVID-19. Background on the study: There were acute and convalescent COVID-19 samples, and they came from the United States, Italy and Spain. PBMCs, B-cell-depleted T cells, or T cells were the source of the cDNA or gDNA that made up the material.

Losses at the gene ends were 0 bases for V and 5 bases for J; bases not matched to a gene: 6. Germline CDR1 reads SGHAT; CDR2 reads FQNNGV. CDR3 length equals 16 residues. Original methodology: Counts of nucleated cells, estimated from reference gene primer amplification, were obtained. Profiled with immunoSEQ multiplex PCR; TCRdb holds only in-frame clones, not every one. The V and J calls and clone size were taken over from that table, and D and trimming were inferred from the DNA. This table holds around 150,000 clones, approximately 80% found once. The sequence derives from a woman older than 75 with acute or convalescent COVID-19. The chain has TRBV11-2 and TRBJ1-4; 7 bases map to TRBD1. Sequenced material: peripheral blood. The DNA for the CDR3 is TGTGCCAGCAGCTTAGACCCGGGACAGTTGAATGAAAAACTGTTTTTT. It is translated as CASSLDPGQLNEKLFF.